One and the same sample provided the 9 T cell receptor beta chains below, sequenced in a study of graft-versus-host responses after intestinal transplantation (dated by TCRdb to the early 2020s). Receptor amplification or capture employed the immunoSEQ multiplex PCR assay. The table was pulled from immuneACCESS by TCRdb, which kept in-frame rearrangements only. Such tables lose some clones; where checked, under half of the loss comes from unresolved V genes, and the rest has no known cause. For this sample there are about 54,000 clones; about 89% appear just once. Roughly 5.5% of the sample lies in the top ten. Sequences were derived from PBMCs, sampled approximately 660 days after intestinal transplant. These receptors originate from a human patient who received an intestinal transplant, so some T cells may come from the graft donor.

This chain links TRBV6-5 with TRBJ2-1, with a possible D match to TRBD2 (6 bases). CDR1 is MNHEY, CDR2 SVGAGI, per germline. The length of the CDR3 is 11 residues. The V end lost 6 bases, the J end lost 9 bases, and 9 bases lay between the germline ends. DNA of the CDR3: TGTGCCAGCAGGGCAGCGGGTGAGCAGTTCTTC. As protein: CASRAAGEQFF.

The chain employs TRBV5-1 and TRBJ1-2; D is unresolved. CDR3 length equals 15 residues. Trimming took 0 bases from V and 3 from J, leaving 12 bases between them. The germline CDR1 and CDR2 sequences are SGHRS and YFSETQ. The CDR3 bases are TGCGCCAGCAGCTTGGGTGATTACCAGGACTATGGCTACACCTTC. Translated: CASSLGDYQDYGYTF.

This clone came up a few times. The chain combines TRBV7-3 with TRBJ2-7; D is unclear. The CDR3 has 14 residues. V lost 5 bases to trimming and J lost 0 bases, with 11 bases between them. Germline CDR1 and CDR2: SGHTA and FQGTGA. The DNA for the CDR3 is TGTGCCAGCAGCACCCGGACGGACTCCTACGAGCAGTACTTC. Protein product: CASSTRTDSYEQYF.

This chain uses TRBV19 with TRBJ1-1; D unresolved. The CDR3 contains 13 residues. The V and J ends lost 3 bases and 4 bases respectively, with 9 bases between them. Looked up from germline, CDR1 is LNHDA and CDR2 is SQIVND (reference sequence). The CDR3 DNA reads as TGTGCCAGTAGTATGGGTTACGGCACTGAAGCTTTCTTT. It codes for CASSMGYGTEAFF.

Only one count was recorded for this clone. The genes are TRBV18 and TRBJ2-4, with D possibly matching TRBD1 (5 bases). Germline values: CDR1 KGHSH, CDR2 LQKENI. This CDR3 region has 17 residues. V lost 3 bases and J lost 7, with 22 bases in between. The CDR3 here is CASSPSRQLLVGNIQYF. CDR3 bases: TGTGCCAGCTCACCTTCCCGACAGCTCCTAGTGGGGAACATTCAGTACTTC.

The chain links TRBV7-2 to TRBJ2-5; D is perhaps TRBD2 (6 bases). The CDR3 covers 16 residues. Looked up from germline, CDR1 is SGHTA and CDR2 is FQGNSA. V lost 5 bases and J lost 4, with 20 bases in between. The CDR3 DNA reads TGTGCCAGCAGCCCCCGGCTGGCGGGGCTAGGAGAGACCCAGTACTTC. Its translation: CASSPRLAGLGETQYF.

The chain has TRBV6-6 and TRBJ1-1; no definite D call. This CDR3 has 15 amino acids. Deletions cut 5 bases from V and 5 bases from J, with 18 bases between. CDR1 and CDR2 (germline): MNHNY, SVGAGI (reference sequence). This CDR3 reads CASSPNRAGRTEAFF. As DNA, the CDR3 is TGTGCCAGCAGTCCCAACCGGGCGGGGAGGACTGAAGCTTTCTTT.

The gene calls are TRBV7-9 and TRBJ1-4; the match to TRBD1 covers 9 bases. This CDR3 spans 14 amino acids. The V and J ends lost 6 bases and 7 bases, in that order; junction bases with no gene match: 6. Germline CDR1 and CDR2: SEHNR and FQNEAQ (reference sequence). CDR3 residues: CASSIQGAGEKLFF. The CDR3 DNA follows: TGTGCCAGCAGTATACAGGGGGCCGGTGAAAAACTGTTTTTT.

V gene TRBV5-1 combines with J gene TRBJ2-7, with 8 bases aligning to TRBD2. The J segment lost 2 bases and the V segment lost 2 bases, leaving 3 bases of the junction unmatched. The CDR3 is 14 residues long. The germline V gene has CDR1 SGHRS and CDR2 YFSETQ. CDR3 DNA: TGCGCCAGCAGCTTTGGGCGGGGGGCCTACGAGCAGTACTTC. This codes for CASSFGRGAYEQYF.